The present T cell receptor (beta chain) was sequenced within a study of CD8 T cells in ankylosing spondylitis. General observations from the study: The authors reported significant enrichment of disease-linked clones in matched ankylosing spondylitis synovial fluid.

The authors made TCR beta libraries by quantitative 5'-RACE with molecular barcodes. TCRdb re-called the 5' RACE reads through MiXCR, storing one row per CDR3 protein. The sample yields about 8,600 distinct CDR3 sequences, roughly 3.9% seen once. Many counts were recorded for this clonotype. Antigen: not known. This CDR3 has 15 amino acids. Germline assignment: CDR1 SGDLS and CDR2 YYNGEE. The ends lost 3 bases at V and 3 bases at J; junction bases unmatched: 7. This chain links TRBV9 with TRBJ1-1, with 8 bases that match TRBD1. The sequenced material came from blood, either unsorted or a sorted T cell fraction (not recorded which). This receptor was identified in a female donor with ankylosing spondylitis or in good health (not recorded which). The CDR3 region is CASSALQGGDTEAFF. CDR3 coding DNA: TGTGCCAGCAGCGCTTTACAGGGGGGAGACACTGAAGCTTTCTTT.